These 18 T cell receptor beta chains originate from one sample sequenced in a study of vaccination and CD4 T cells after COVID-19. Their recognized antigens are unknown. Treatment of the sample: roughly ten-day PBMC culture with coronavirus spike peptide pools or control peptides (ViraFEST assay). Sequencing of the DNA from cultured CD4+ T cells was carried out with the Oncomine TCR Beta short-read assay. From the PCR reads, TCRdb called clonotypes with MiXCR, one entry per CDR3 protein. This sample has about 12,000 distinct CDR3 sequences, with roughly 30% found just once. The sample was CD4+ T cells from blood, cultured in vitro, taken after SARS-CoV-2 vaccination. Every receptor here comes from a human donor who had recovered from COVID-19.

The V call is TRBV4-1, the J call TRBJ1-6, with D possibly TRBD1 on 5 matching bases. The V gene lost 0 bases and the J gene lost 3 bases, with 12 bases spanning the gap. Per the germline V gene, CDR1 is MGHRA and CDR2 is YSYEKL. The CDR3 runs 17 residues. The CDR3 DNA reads TGCGCCAGCAGCCAAGATCATTTCGGGGGCTATAATTCACCCCTCCACTTT. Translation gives CASSQDHFGGYNSPLHF.

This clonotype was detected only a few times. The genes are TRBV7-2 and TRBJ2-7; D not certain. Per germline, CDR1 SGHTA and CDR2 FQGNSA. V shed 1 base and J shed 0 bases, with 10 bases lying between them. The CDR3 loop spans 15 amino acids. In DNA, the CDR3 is TGTGCCAGCAGCTTAGGGTTCATTCCCTCCTACGAGCAGTACTTC. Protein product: CASSLGFIPSYEQYF.

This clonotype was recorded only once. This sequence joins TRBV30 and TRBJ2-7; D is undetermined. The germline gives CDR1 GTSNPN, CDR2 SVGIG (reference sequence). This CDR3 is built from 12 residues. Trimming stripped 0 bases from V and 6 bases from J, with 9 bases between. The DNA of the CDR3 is TGTGCCTGGAGTGTACTGGACGGCGAGCAGTACTTC. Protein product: CAWSVLDGEQYF.

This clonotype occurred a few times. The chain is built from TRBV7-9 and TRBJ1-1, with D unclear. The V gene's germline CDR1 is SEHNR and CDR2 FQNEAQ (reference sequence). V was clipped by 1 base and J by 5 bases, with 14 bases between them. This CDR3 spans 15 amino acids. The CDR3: CASSLVVPLGTEAFF. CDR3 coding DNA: TGTGCCAGCAGCTTAGTGGTCCCACTAGGAACTGAAGCTTTCTTT.

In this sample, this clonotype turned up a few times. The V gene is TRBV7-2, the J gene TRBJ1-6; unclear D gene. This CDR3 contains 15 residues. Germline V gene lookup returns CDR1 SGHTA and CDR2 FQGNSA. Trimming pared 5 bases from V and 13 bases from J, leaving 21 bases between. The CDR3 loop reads CASSNNAGIVSPLHF. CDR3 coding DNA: TGTGCCAGCAGCAATAACGCGGGTATCGTATCGCCCCTCCACTTT.

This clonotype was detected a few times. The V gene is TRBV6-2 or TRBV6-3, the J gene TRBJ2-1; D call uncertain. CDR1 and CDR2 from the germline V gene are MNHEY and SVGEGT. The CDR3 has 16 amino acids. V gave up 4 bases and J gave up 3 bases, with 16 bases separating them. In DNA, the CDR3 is TGTGCCAGCAGTTTTGGCCACAAAATGGGCTACAATGAGCAGTTCTTC. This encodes CASSFGHKMGYNEQFF.

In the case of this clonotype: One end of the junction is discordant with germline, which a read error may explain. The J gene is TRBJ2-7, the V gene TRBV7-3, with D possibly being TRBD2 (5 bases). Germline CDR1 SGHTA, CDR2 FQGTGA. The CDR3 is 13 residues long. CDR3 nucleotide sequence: TGTGCCAGCGGCTTAGGGAGAACCTACGAGCAGTACTTC. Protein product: CASGLGRTYEQYF.

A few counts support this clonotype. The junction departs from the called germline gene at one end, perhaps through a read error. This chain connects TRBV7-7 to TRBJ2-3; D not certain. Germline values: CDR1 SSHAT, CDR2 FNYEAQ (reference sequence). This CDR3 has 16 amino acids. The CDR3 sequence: CASSLVAGSSTDTQYF. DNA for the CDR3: TGTGCTAGCAGCTTAGTCGCAGGCTCTAGCACAGATACGCAGTATTTT.

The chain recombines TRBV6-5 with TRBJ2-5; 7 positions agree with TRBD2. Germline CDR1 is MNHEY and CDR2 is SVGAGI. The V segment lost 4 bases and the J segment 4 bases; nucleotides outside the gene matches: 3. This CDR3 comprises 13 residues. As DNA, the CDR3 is TGTGCCAGCAGTTTCGGACTAGTAGAGACCCAGTACTTC. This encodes CASSFGLVETQYF.

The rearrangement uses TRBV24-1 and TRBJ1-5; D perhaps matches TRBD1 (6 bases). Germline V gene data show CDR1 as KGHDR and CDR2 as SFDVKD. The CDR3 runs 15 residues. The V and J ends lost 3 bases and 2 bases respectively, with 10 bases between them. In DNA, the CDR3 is TGTGCCACCAGTGATCCTAGACAGGGCAATCAGCCCCAGCATTTT. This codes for CATSDPRQGNQPQHF.

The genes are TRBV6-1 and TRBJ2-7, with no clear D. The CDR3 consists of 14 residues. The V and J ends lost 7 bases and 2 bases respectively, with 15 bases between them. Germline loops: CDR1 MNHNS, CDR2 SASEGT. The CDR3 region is CASTKKTPPYEQYF. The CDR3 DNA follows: TGTGCCAGCACTAAGAAAACCCCCCCCTACGAGCAGTACTTC.

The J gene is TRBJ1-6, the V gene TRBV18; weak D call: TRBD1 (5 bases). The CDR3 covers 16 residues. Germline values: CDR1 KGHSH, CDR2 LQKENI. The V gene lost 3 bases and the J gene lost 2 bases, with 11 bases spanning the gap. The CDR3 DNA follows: TGTGCCAGCTCACCGGGAGGACATACCTATAATTCACCCCTCCACTTT. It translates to CASSPGGHTYNSPLHF.

The CDR3 here is CSARRTGTSQYEQYF. The CDR3 DNA sequence: TGCAGTGCTAGGAGGACCGGGACTAGCCAATACGAGCAGTACTTC. The chain is built from TRBV20-1 and TRBJ2-7; 9 bases are shared with TRBD2. This CDR3 is 15 amino acids long. Unmatched junction bases numbered 10, after V lost 3 bases and J lost 4 bases. Germline-derived CDR1 and CDR2 are DFQATT and SNEGSKA (reference sequence).

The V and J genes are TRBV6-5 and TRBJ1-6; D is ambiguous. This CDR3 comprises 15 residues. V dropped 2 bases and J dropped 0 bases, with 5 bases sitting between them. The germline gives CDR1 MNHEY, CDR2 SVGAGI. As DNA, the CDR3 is TGTGCCAGCAGTTACGGGAGCTCCTATAATTCACCCCTCCACTTT. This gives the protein CASSYGSSYNSPLHF.

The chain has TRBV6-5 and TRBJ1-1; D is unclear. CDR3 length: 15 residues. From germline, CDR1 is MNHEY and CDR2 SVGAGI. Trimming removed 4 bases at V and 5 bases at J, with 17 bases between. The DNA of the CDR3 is TGTGCCAGCAGTTTCACCTCGGGTGTTGAGACTGAAGCTTTCTTT. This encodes CASSFTSGVETEAFF.

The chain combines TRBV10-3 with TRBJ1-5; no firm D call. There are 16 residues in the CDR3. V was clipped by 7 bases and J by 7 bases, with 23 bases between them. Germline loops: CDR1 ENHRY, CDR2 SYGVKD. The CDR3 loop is CAITPSRPRKGQPQHF. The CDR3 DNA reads TGTGCCATCACCCCGAGTCGGCCTCGAAAAGGGCAGCCCCAGCATTTT.

CDR3 DNA sequence: TGTGCCAGCAGTTCCGCGGAGGGCAGGGCCGTGGGCTACACCTTC. Its translation: CASSSAEGRAVGYTF. The chain has TRBV6-5 and TRBJ1-2; D might be TRBD1 (5 bases). This CDR3 contains 15 residues. Looked up from germline, CDR1 is MNHEY and CDR2 is SVGAGI. The V gene lost 4 bases and the J gene lost 8 bases, with 20 bases spanning the gap.

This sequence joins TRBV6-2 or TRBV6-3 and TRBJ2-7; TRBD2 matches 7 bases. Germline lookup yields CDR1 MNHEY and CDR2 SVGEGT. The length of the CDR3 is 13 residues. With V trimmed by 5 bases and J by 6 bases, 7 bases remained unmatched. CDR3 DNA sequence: TGTGCCAGCAGTACCCGGACTAGACGCGAGCAGTACTTC. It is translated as CASSTRTRREQYF.